This TCR beta chain was captured in a study of T cell responses to AZD1222 COVID-19 vaccine. On the study more broadly: Analysis merged second doses at about 4 or about 12 weeks. General study points: In the spike-specific TCR repertoire, nearly half reportedly target unmutated variant regions. The span of vaccine-associated CD4 TCRs extended across spike, with dominance at 160-218 and 743-854.

Profiled with immunoSEQ multiplex PCR; TCRdb holds only in-frame clones, not every one. The table records 95,000 to 100,000 clones, roughly nine tenths of them present only once. This clone was seen once. Its specificity is unknown. This CDR3 is built from 11 residues. CDR1 and CDR2 (germline): SGHRS, YFSETQ. V gave up 2 bases and J gave up 8 bases, with 7 bases separating them. V is TRBV5-1 and J is TRBJ1-1, with a weak D call TRBD1 (6 bases). This sequence was found in an adult in good health. The sample here was peripheral blood, taken on day 0 of AZD1222 vaccination. CDR3 in amino acids: CASSLQGEAFF. The DNA of the CDR3 is TGCGCCAGCAGCTTACAGGGAGAAGCTTTCTTT.